This T cell receptor (beta chain) derives from a study of shared clonotypes between healthy human individuals. Study donors comprised healthy, HIV-negative adults devoid of recent acute infection or vaccination. All participating donors were Caucasian adults from Nashville, Tennessee. TCRdb keeps only in-frame clones here, not all; method: immunoSEQ multiplex PCR. The data hold 2,500,000 or so clones, with around 90% observed a single time. Findings of the study overall: Among several donors, roughly 5.4% of naive CD4 clonotypes were found in common.

With respect to this clone: Its antigen is currently unknown.

V was trimmed by 1 base and J by 7 bases, leaving 9 bases between them. The CDR3 sequence is 13 residues long. Germline assignment: CDR1 SGHRS and CDR2 YFSETQ. The TCR comes from a man aged 18 to 35 in good health. The sample was naive CD4+ T cells sorted from blood. Specified subset: CD45RA+ positively selected. The chain uses TRBV5-1 and TRBJ2-1; TRBD2 is a possible D gene (5 bases). The DNA for the CDR3 is TGCGCCAGCAGCTTGTCCGGGATTAATGAGCAGTTCTTC. Translation: CASSLSGINEQFF.